This TCR beta chain is from a study of graft-versus-host responses after intestinal transplantation listed by TCRdb under 2021. Regarding the research as a whole: Multivisceral, liver-intestinal, or isolated intestinal transplants were received by the recipients. Anti-thymocyte globulin induction was given to all recipients, followed by maintenance tacrolimus and steroids for 3 to 4 years. After intestinal transplantation, graft-versus-host and host-versus-graft alloreactive T cell clones were followed in the graft, circulation and bone marrow using bulk TCR-beta CDR3 sequencing. Alloreactive clones were identified by sequencing pre-transplant mixed lymphocyte reaction products and comparing them with unstimulated pre-transplant donor and recipient T cells. The cohort enrolled approximately 24 intestinal transplant recipients, one of whom was a retransplant, and a few patients without pretransplant specimens were excluded. Donor T cell macrochimerism was defined as a peak of at least 4% donor T cells among recipient peripheral blood mononuclear cells. Rather than being sequenced by the commercial service, samples from a few later patients were sequenced in-house on an Illumina MiSeq and processed with MiXCR. Study-wide conclusions, independent of this receptor: Early after transplant, peak levels of circulating GvH clones were associated with declines in HvG clones. In the allografts of patients with donor T cell macrochimerism, GvH to HvG T cell clonal ratios were high. The conclusions were limited by the relatively low number and heterogeneity of the intestinal transplant patients. GvH clones were found in recipient bone marrow, and some of the GvH clones appeared earlier in ileal mucosa or blood, which is consistent with an intestinal mucosal origin.

In regard to this clone: No cognate antigen has been identified for it. No much larger clone exists at a distance of one base, and base qualities are not known.

This specimen's time point label, interpreted: cells obtained before transplantation from donor or recipient. CD3+CD4+ and CD3+CD8+ populations were FACS-sorted from unstimulated pre-transplant donor and recipient cells taken from spleen or lymph nodes. Receptor amplification or capture employed the immunoSEQ multiplex PCR assay. For most patients, genomic DNA was isolated with the Qiagen DNeasy Blood and Tissue Kit and shipped frozen to Adaptive Biotechnologies for TCR sequencing. High-throughput TCR-beta CDR3 sequencing of genomic DNA from most patients was performed by Adaptive Biotechnologies. The paper's processing steps were these. TCR sequencing data were retrieved from Adaptive's ImmunoSEQ software for some 19 patients, whereas a few other patients were processed with MiXCR and VDJtools. To correct CD4 versus CD8 sorting errors, sequences present in both subsets at a frequency ratio below 5:1 were removed. Because the origin of CDR3 nucleotide sequences shared between donor and recipient could not be assigned, those sequences were removed. At least 2-fold expansion over unstimulated cells and a minimum CFSE-low frequency of 0.002% (template counts) or 0.001% (read counts) were required for clones to be classified as alloreactive. Clones detected in sequenced pre-transplant spleen, lymph node, or MLR CFSE-low populations of the donor or recipient were defined as mappable. The cumulative frequency of alloreactive clones was calculated as a percentage of all sequences, weighted by copy number. TCRdb retrieved this table from immuneACCESS and kept in-frame rearrangements only. Not all clones are present; in checked studies, unresolved V genes account for under half, and no reason is known for the remainder. V, J and clone size were drawn from that table, and D and trimming were deduced from the DNA. Present in this sample are about 39,000 clones, about 96% of which were seen just once. Clones ranked in the top ten supply about 0.22% of the sample.

Germline trimming: 3 bases from V, 1 base from J; junction bases outside gene matches: 4. Taken from cysteine to phenylalanine, the CDR3 has 15 residues. Only CDR3 DNA is held: 45 bases, read in frame from base 1. Based on the germline V gene, the CDR1 and CDR2 sequences are MGHRA and YSYEKL. The sequencing used unstimulated CD8+ T cells sorted from spleen or lymph node cells, collected before transplant. The receptor was isolated from a human donor who was the organ donor for an intestinal transplant. The V and J genes are TRBV4-1 and TRBJ2-7; TRBD2 matches 9 bases in the middle. The sequenced DNA: TGCGCCAGCAGCCAGAGCGGGGGGACTTCCTACGAGCAGTACTTC. This is translated as CASSQSGGTSYEQYF.